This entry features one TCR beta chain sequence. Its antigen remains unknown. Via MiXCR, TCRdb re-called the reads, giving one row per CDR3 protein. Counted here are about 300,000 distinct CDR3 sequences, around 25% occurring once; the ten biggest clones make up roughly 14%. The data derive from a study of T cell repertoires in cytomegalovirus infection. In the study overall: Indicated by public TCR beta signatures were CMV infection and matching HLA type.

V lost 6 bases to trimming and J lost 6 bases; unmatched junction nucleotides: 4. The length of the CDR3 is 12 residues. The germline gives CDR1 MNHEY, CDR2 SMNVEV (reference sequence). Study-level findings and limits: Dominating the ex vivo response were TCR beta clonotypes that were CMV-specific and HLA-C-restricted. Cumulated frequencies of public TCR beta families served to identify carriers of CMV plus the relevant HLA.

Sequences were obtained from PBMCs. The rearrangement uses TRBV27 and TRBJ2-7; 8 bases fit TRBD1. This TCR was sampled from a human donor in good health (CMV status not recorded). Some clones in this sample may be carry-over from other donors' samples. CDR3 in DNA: TGTGCCAGCAGGACAGGGGTCTCCGAGCAGTACTTC. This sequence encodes CASRTGVSEQYF.